The 28 T cell receptor beta chains reported below all come from one sample, sequenced in a study of neoadjuvant anti-PD-1 for oral cavity cancer. TCRdb's table, derived via immunoSEQ multiplex PCR, lists solely in-frame clones and lacks some. This repertoire shows 16,000 or so clones, 55% to 75% found once; its top ten account for over 2%. The sample in question was PBMCs, obtained before nivolumab (anti-PD-1) treatment. The receptors come from a person between 35 and 79 years old with oral cavity squamous cell carcinoma.

This clone was seen a few times. V gene TRBV7-9 combines with J gene TRBJ2-7, with a possible D match to TRBD1 (7 bases). The CDR3 is 16 residues long. The ends were cut back, 2 bases at V and 0 bases at J, with 14 bases in the middle. Germline loops: CDR1 SEHNR, CDR2 FQNEAQ (reference sequence). The CDR3 sequence is CASSLTAGGLSYEQYF. DNA for the CDR3: TGTGCCAGCAGCTTAACCGCAGGGGGACTCTCCTACGAGCAGTACTTC.

The chain uses TRBV29-1 and TRBJ1-1, with TRBD1 matching over 7 bases. In germline, CDR1 is SQVTM, CDR2 ANQGSEA. CDR3 size: 13 residues. With V trimmed by 6 bases and J by 1 base, 5 bases remained unmatched. DNA of the CDR3: TGCAGCGTGGAGGGACAGACGAACACTGAAGCTTTCTTT. Translating gives CSVEGQTNTEAFF. The complete variable domain, with remaining parts taken from reference TRBV29-1 and TRBJ1-1, reads SAVISQKPSRDICQRGTSLTIQCQVDSQVTMMFWYRQQPGQSLTLIATANQGSEATYESGFVIDKFPISRPNLTFSTLTVSNMSPEDSSIYLCSVEGQTNTEAFFGQGTRLTVV.

The gene calls are TRBV9 and TRBJ1-3, with 8 bases matching TRBD1. CDR3 length: 18 residues. Germline V gives CDR1 SGDLS, CDR2 YYNGEE. The V segment lost 1 base and the J segment 0 bases; nucleotides outside the gene matches: 9. The CDR3 here is CASSVSSGGLVSGNTIYF. The CDR3 region has the DNA TGTGCCAGCAGCGTAAGTTCAGGGGGCCTCGTCTCTGGAAACACCATATATTTT.

The chain links TRBV11-3 to TRBJ2-7; D remains unclear. The germline gives CDR1 SGHNT, CDR2 YENEEA. The length of the CDR3 is 12 residues. V lost 6 bases and J 0 bases, leaving 6 bases between the germline ends. The CDR3 loop reads CASSGSSYEQYF. CDR3 sequence (DNA): TGTGCCAGCAGTGGGTCCTCCTACGAGCAGTACTTC.

This clone occurred once. J is TRBJ1-5 and V is TRBV6-5; 8 bases fit TRBD1. With V trimmed by 8 bases and J by 3 bases, 6 bases remained unmatched. CDR1 MNHEY and CDR2 SVGAGI come from the germline V gene. The CDR3 covers 14 residues. Written as DNA, the CDR3 is TGTGCCAGCTTCGACAGGGGCGTCAATCAGCCCCAGCATTTT. This encodes CASFDRGVNQPQHF.

The chain links TRBV19 to TRBJ2-7; TRBD1 agrees at 7 bases. V was clipped by 3 bases and J by 2 bases; unmatched bases: 7. The germline V gene encodes CDR1 LNHDA and CDR2 SQIVND (reference sequence). The CDR3 has 15 amino acids. CDR3 region: CASSMGQSGAYEQYF. CDR3 DNA sequence: TGTGCCAGTAGTATGGGACAGTCCGGGGCCTACGAGCAGTACTTC.

The chain carries TRBV5-1 and TRBJ2-1, with unresolved D. Trimming took 4 bases from V and 6 from J, leaving 14 bases between them. This CDR3 has 14 amino acids. Germline CDR1 and CDR2: SGHRS and YFSETQ. CDR3 coding DNA: TGCGCCAGCAGCCTGCAACCGAACCCCAATGAGCAGTTCTTC. This codes for CASSLQPNPNEQFF.

V is TRBV10-2 and J is TRBJ1-2, with a possible D match to TRBD1 (6 bases). Germline V gives CDR1 WSHSY, CDR2 SAAADI. V shed 5 bases and J shed 3 bases, with 10 bases lying between them. The CDR3 sequence is 13 residues long. Here the CDR3 reads CASSPEGDYGYTF. The DNA of the CDR3 is TGCGCCAGCAGTCCGGAGGGGGACTATGGCTACACCTTC.

V and J are TRBV2 and TRBJ2-7; 9 bases line up with TRBD2. The CDR3 runs 15 residues. The germline CDR1 and CDR2 sequences are SNHLY and FYNNEI. The V gene end was trimmed by 3 bases and the J gene end by 3 bases; junction bases not matched to a gene: 6. The CDR3 DNA reads TGTGCCAGCAGTGAGCGGGAGGGCCTTGACTACGAGCAGTACTTC. Translation: CASSEREGLDYEQYF.

In its sample, this clone was seen a few times. The chain joins TRBV7-6 to TRBJ1-5, with D unclear. Trimming shortened V by 1 base and J by 3 bases, and 13 bases separated the two germline ends. CDR1 and CDR2 (germline): SGHVS, FNYEAQ. The CDR3 has 16 residues. CDR3 residues: CASSLGVGDANQPQHF. CDR3 nucleotide sequence: TGTGCCAGCAGCTTAGGGGTGGGAGACGCCAATCAGCCCCAGCATTTT. The whole variable domain, filled in from reference TRBV7-6 and TRBJ1-5, reads GAGVSQSPRYKVTKRGQDVALRCDPISGHVSLYWYRQALGQGPEFLTYFNYEAQQDKSGLPNDRFSAERPEGSISTLTIQRTEQRDSAMYRCASSLGVGDANQPQHFGDGTRLSIL.

The CDR3 protein is CASSLGTPNTEAFF. DNA of the CDR3: TGTGCCAGCAGCTTGGGGACCCCGAACACTGAAGCTTTCTTT. The chain joins TRBV7-9 to TRBJ1-1, with a tentative D call TRBD1 (5 bases). Looked up from germline, CDR1 is SEHNR and CDR2 is FQNEAQ (reference sequence). Deletions cut 3 bases from V and 1 base from J, with 9 bases between. This CDR3 is 14 amino acids long.

The chain joins TRBV27 to TRBJ1-5, with TRBD1 matching 8 bases. Germline CDR1 reads MNHEY; CDR2 reads SMNVEV (reference sequence). The CDR3 contains 15 residues. J was trimmed by 0 bases and V by 5 bases; bases with no gene match: 3. The CDR3 region is CASSQGAVSNQPQHF. CDR3 DNA sequence: TGTGCCAGCAGTCAGGGGGCGGTTAGCAATCAGCCCCAGCATTTT.

The chain is built from TRBV4-1 and TRBJ1-1; a weak D match, TRBD1 (5 bases). The CDR3 totals 15 residues. Trimming cost V 4 bases and J 0 bases, with 12 bases left between them. The germline gives CDR1 MGHRA, CDR2 YSYEKL. The CDR3 bases are TGCGCCAGCAGCCCTCTGACAGTTATGAACACTGAAGCTTTCTTT. Protein product: CASSPLTVMNTEAFF.

This clone occurred once. The rearrangement uses TRBV5-5 and TRBJ1-5; the match to TRBD1 covers 8 bases. V was clipped by 4 bases and J by 11 bases; unmatched bases: 8. The germline gives CDR1 SGHKS, CDR2 YYEKEE (reference sequence). The CDR3 consists of 13 residues. CDR3 in amino acids: CASSPYTGGAQHF. For the CDR3, the DNA is TGTGCCAGCAGCCCCTACACAGGGGGGGCCCAGCATTTT.

The V and J genes are TRBV20-1 and TRBJ1-2; no firm D call. Trimming shortened V by 5 bases and J by 6 bases, and 10 bases separated the two germline ends. Per the germline V gene, CDR1 is DFQATT and CDR2 is SNEGSKA (reference sequence). The CDR3 consists of 11 residues. The CDR3 loop is CSAGKANGYTF. The CDR3 DNA is TGCAGTGCTGGCAAGGCGAATGGCTACACCTTC.

CDR3 protein: CASSSNGGARQPQHF. CDR3 nucleotide sequence: TGTGCCAGCAGCTCTAACGGGGGGGCTAGGCAGCCCCAGCATTTT. V usage is TRBV5-6 and J usage is TRBJ1-5, with a weak D call TRBD1 (6 bases). The CDR3 runs to 15 residues. The V and J ends lost 3 bases and 7 bases respectively, with 17 bases between them. Germline CDR1 reads SGHDT; CDR2 reads YYEEEE.

This clone was recorded a few times. CDR3 DNA sequence: TGCGCCGCTCCTTGTAAATTGGAGAACACTGAAGCTTTCTTT. This codes for CAAPCKLENTEAFF. V usage is TRBV10-1 and J usage is TRBJ1-1; D remains ambiguous. Trimming removed 11 bases at V and 1 base at J, with 17 bases between. The CDR3 is 14 residues long. The germline CDR1 and CDR2 sequences are WNHNN and SYGVQD (reference sequence).

The chain joins TRBV29-1 to TRBJ2-5; D uncertain. CDR1 and CDR2 from the germline V gene are SQVTM and ANQGSEA. The CDR3 is 11 residues long. V lost 6 bases, J lost 2 bases, and 7 bases lay in between. This CDR3 is CSVRDQETQYF. CDR3 nucleotide sequence: TGCAGCGTCCGAGATCAAGAGACCCAGTACTTC.

The CDR3 loop is CASSRRKTLAKNIQYF. DNA of the CDR3: TGTGCCAGCAGCCGTCGGAAGACTCTAGCCAAAAACATTCAGTACTTC. The chain uses TRBV21-1 and TRBJ2-4; no DNA check was done on the table's D call, TRBD2. TRBV21-1 corresponds to a pseudogene. The CDR3 extends over 16 amino acids.

The rearrangement joins TRBV27 to TRBJ2-1; D might be TRBD1 or TRBD2, each matching 5 bases. The V end lost 2 bases, the J end lost 6 bases, and 14 bases lay between the germline ends. This CDR3 comprises 15 residues. CDR1 is MNHEY and CDR2 is SMNVEV in the germline V gene (reference sequence). The CDR3 nucleotides read TGTGCCAGCAGTTTAGAAAGAGCGGACACCAATGAGCAGTTCTTC. As protein: CASSLERADTNEQFF.

The chain recombines TRBV10-3 with TRBJ2-7; 9 bases are shared with TRBD1. CDR1 is ENHRY and CDR2 is SYGVKD in the germline V gene. The CDR3 is 14 residues long. Trimming removed 5 bases from V and 2 bases from J; junction bases left unmatched: 4. The CDR3 loop reads CAISRDRGAYEQYF. In DNA form, the CDR3 reads TGTGCCATCAGTAGAGACAGGGGGGCCTACGAGCAGTACTTC.

The sample holds a few counts of this clone. This chain connects TRBV6-5 to TRBJ1-2; a possible D gene is TRBD1 (6 bases). This CDR3 region has 12 residues. CDR1 is MNHEY, CDR2 SVGAGI, per germline. Trimming shortened V by 6 bases and J by 8 bases, and 13 bases separated the two germline ends. The DNA of the CDR3 is TGTGCCAGCAGGGAGGGAGGGGGAGGCTACACCTTC. The encoded protein is CASREGGGGYTF.

The chain combines TRBV9 with TRBJ2-7, with 13 nucleotides matching TRBD2. V shed 2 bases, J shed 2 bases, and the junction held 1 base outside the gene matches. The CDR3 totals 15 residues. CDR1 and CDR2 from the germline V gene are SGDLS and YYNGEE. The CDR3 DNA follows: TGTGCCAGCAGCGTCGGACTAGCGGGAGCCTACGAGCAGTACTTC. Encoded protein: CASSVGLAGAYEQYF.

This clone turned up a few times. The chain's CDR3 is CASTPGDGANVLTF. The CDR3 DNA is TGTGCCAGCACGCCAGGAGATGGGGCCAACGTCCTGACTTTC. The chain links TRBV28 to TRBJ2-6; D is uncertain. The CDR3 totals 14 residues. Germline values: CDR1 MDHEN, CDR2 SYDVKM. V was cut by 7 bases and J by 3 bases, with 10 bases left in between.

This clone was observed a few times. The rearrangement uses TRBV7-6 and TRBJ1-4, with TRBD1 matching over 7 bases. There are 14 residues in the CDR3. With V trimmed by 5 bases and J by 8 bases, 8 bases remained unmatched. The germline CDR1 and CDR2 sequences are SGHVS and FNYEAQ. The CDR3 protein is CASSHRGIEEKLFF. The CDR3 DNA reads as TGTGCCAGCAGCCACAGGGGAATTGAGGAAAAACTGTTTTTT.

The V and J genes are TRBV6-1 and TRBJ2-7, with TRBD2 matching over 13 bases. The CDR3 extends over 13 amino acids. Trimming removed 4 bases from V and 13 bases from J; junction bases left unmatched: 7. Germline CDR1 and CDR2: MNHNS and SASEGT. Here the CDR3 reads CASSVSGTSGIYF. CDR3 DNA sequence: TGTGCCAGCAGTGTATCCGGGACTAGCGGGATTTACTTC.

J is TRBJ2-1 and V is TRBV29-1; TRBD1 agrees at 7 bases. CDR1 is SQVTM, CDR2 ANQGSEA, per germline. The CDR3 has 15 residues. The V segment lost 2 bases and the J segment 6 bases; nucleotides outside the gene matches: 10. In DNA, the CDR3 is TGCAGCGTTGAAAACCCGACAGGGAGTAGCAATGAGCAGTTCTTC. This sequence encodes CSVENPTGSSNEQFF.

The CDR3 sequence is CASSADRGVSYEQYF. Here the CDR3 DNA reads TGTGCCAGCAGTGCTGACAGGGGAGTTTCCTACGAGCAGTACTTC. The chain combines TRBV2 with TRBJ2-7; 8 bases are a match to TRBD1. This CDR3 has 15 amino acids. V lost 4 bases and J lost 1; bases outside the gene matches: 6. CDR1 SNHLY and CDR2 FYNNEI come from the germline V gene. The complete variable domain, with remaining parts taken from reference TRBV2 and TRBJ2-7, reads EPEVTQTPSHQVTQMGQEVILRCVPISNHLYFYWYRQILGQKVEFLVSFYNNEISEKSEIFDDQFSVERPDGSNFTLKIRSTKLEDSAMYFCASSADRGVSYEQYFGPGTRLTVT.